What follows is one T cell receptor beta chain and its context. Its antigen is not identified. This sample was included in a study of T-cell memory formation after mild COVID-19. About the research overall: Largely, TCR clusters stayed within a single donor. Study-level findings and limits: In pre-infection memory, a portion of responding clones appeared, which suggested that cross-reactive memory joined.

One entry per CDR3 protein, called by TCRdb with MiXCR from the 5' RACE reads. Of more than 100,000 distinct CDR3 sequences in the sample, approximately 17% were seen once. Germline CDR1 reads SQVTM; CDR2 reads ANQGSEA. V dropped 3 bases and J dropped 0 bases, with 12 bases sitting between them. The CDR3 loop spans 14 amino acids. The specimen sequenced was PBMCs or a T cell subset sorted from them (not recorded which). The V and J genes are TRBV29-1 and TRBJ2-7; tentatively, D is TRBD1 or TRBD2 (5 bases each). The sequence was obtained from a man between 18 and 29 years old who had mild COVID-19 (a few samples of this study predate the infection). Cell type and time point are not known. In DNA, the CDR3 is TGCAGCGTTGAGACCAGGGACCACTCCTACGAGCAGTACTTC. As protein: CSVETRDHSYEQYF.